These T cell receptor beta chains were read from a single sample in a study of T cell responses to AZD1222 COVID-19 vaccine. Some clones are missing from TCRdb's copy, which holds only in-frame ones; the method was immunoSEQ multiplex PCR. The top ten clones hold approximately 10% of a sample with about 90,000 clones, 80% to 90% of them seen once. This specimen was peripheral blood, taken on day 0 of MenACWY control vaccination. The receptors were sampled from an adult in good health. CDR3s leave out the opening cysteine and the closing phenylalanine or tryptophan. For some rows the clone size is stated as once, few or many, or as a class when expanded; others skip it.

j_gene: TRBJ2-5
abundance: .
v_gene: TRBV7-2
CDR3aa: ASSAPYGQETQY

j_gene: TRBJ2-1
abundance: .
v_gene: TRBV19
CDR3aa: ASSTGTSGTTSYNEQF

j_gene: TRBJ1-1
abundance: once
v_gene: TRBV7-9
CDR3aa: ASSLTGTGGFGTEAF

j_gene: TRBJ2-1
abundance: once
v_gene: TRBV5-4
CDR3aa: ASSPPSHRDNEQF

j_gene: TRBJ2-3
abundance: .
v_gene: TRBV5-1
CDR3aa: ASSLEAGGSTDTQY

j_gene: TRBJ2-5
abundance: .
v_gene: TRBV19
CDR3aa: ASSIGTGGETQY

j_gene: TRBJ1-5
abundance: .
v_gene: TRBV5-1
CDR3aa: ASSLQGASNQPQH

j_gene: TRBJ1-5
abundance: once
v_gene: TRBV11-2
CDR3aa: ASSLVGGISNQPQH

j_gene: TRBJ2-5
abundance: .
v_gene: TRBV29-1
CDR3aa: SVGGRKETQY

j_gene: TRBJ1-1
abundance: .
v_gene: TRBV9
CDR3aa: ASSALQVTEAF

j_gene: TRBJ2-7
abundance: .
v_gene: TRBV11-2
CDR3aa: ASSLDIVPEQY

j_gene: TRBJ1-1
abundance: .
v_gene: TRBV7-9
CDR3aa: ASSPRGMNTEAF

j_gene: TRBJ1-1
abundance: .
v_gene: TRBV5-1
CDR3aa: ASSGGGMNTEAF

j_gene: TRBJ1-2
abundance: .
v_gene: TRBV28
CDR3aa: ASSFRQGGNYGYT

j_gene: TRBJ2-7
abundance: .
v_gene: TRBV28
CDR3aa: ASSAHRVAEQY

j_gene: TRBJ2-3
abundance: .
v_gene: TRBV3-1/TRBV3-2
CDR3aa: ASSPQGGDTQY

j_gene: TRBJ1-4
abundance: .
v_gene: TRBV7-2
CDR3aa: ASSTRQGRNEKLF

j_gene: TRBJ1-1
abundance: .
v_gene: TRBV5-1
CDR3aa: ASSNGLGQGNTEAF

j_gene: TRBJ1-2
abundance: few
v_gene: TRBV4-3
CDR3aa: ASSQEGGLYGYT

j_gene: TRBJ2-7
abundance: .
v_gene: TRBV6-5
CDR3aa: ASSPRTSGDYEQY

j_gene: TRBJ2-2
abundance: .
v_gene: TRBV18
CDR3aa: ASSPDRGRWTGELF

j_gene: TRBJ2-1
abundance: .
v_gene: TRBV30
CDR3aa: AWKGWYEQF

j_gene: TRBJ1-1
abundance: once
v_gene: TRBV27
CDR3aa: ASSFHRGMTEAF

j_gene: TRBJ1-1
abundance: .
v_gene: TRBV3-1/TRBV3-2
CDR3aa: ASSQVGAWSPMNTEAF

j_gene: TRBJ1-1
abundance: .
v_gene: TRBV4-2
CDR3aa: ASSQAGHTATEAF

j_gene: TRBJ1-1
abundance: .
v_gene: TRBV10-3
CDR3aa: AISERGAGTEAF

j_gene: TRBJ1-5
abundance: once
v_gene: TRBV2
CDR3aa: ATAEGRDQPQH

j_gene: TRBJ2-5
abundance: .
v_gene: TRBV5-8
CDR3aa: ASSSGTSGGRKETQY

j_gene: TRBJ2-5
abundance: once
v_gene: TRBV18
CDR3aa: ASSRESDGGETQY

j_gene: TRBJ1-2
abundance: many
v_gene: TRBV7-9
CDR3aa: ASSFALPPGEGGYT

j_gene: TRBJ1-3
abundance: .
v_gene: TRBV6-1
CDR3aa: ASSESRGYGNTIY

j_gene: TRBJ1-2
abundance: .
v_gene: TRBV7-8
CDR3aa: ASSLGGTDGYT

j_gene: TRBJ2-7
abundance: .
v_gene: TRBV7-9
CDR3aa: ASSLTGYEQY

j_gene: TRBJ2-1
abundance: .
v_gene: TRBV4-3
CDR3aa: ASSQEIAGIYNEQF

j_gene: TRBJ1-3
abundance: .
v_gene: TRBV7-9
CDR3aa: ASSFSYASGNTIY

j_gene: TRBJ2-5
abundance: .
v_gene: TRBV5-1
CDR3aa: ASSLSGTEQETQY

j_gene: TRBJ2-2
abundance: .
v_gene: TRBV19
CDR3aa: ASSIVGTFTGELF

j_gene: TRBJ2-1
abundance: .
v_gene: TRBV5-1
CDR3aa: ASSKDRALSYNEQF

j_gene: TRBJ2-5
abundance: .
v_gene: TRBV6-5
CDR3aa: ASILTGTVQETQY

j_gene: TRBJ2-7
abundance: .
v_gene: TRBV7-2
CDR3aa: ASSYLTSGYYEQY

j_gene: TRBJ2-1
abundance: .
v_gene: TRBV6-1
CDR3aa: ASSEPRPRLDEQF

j_gene: TRBJ1-1
abundance: .
v_gene: TRBV14
CDR3aa: ASSQYLENTEAF

j_gene: TRBJ1-6
abundance: few
v_gene: TRBV27
CDR3aa: ASSLTGDSPLH

j_gene: TRBJ1-6
abundance: .
v_gene: TRBV7-2
CDR3aa: ASSLAFSGIQSPLH

j_gene: TRBJ1-4
abundance: .
v_gene: TRBV7-2
CDR3aa: ASSPTGTAINEKLF

j_gene: TRBJ1-2
abundance: .
v_gene: TRBV7-8
CDR3aa: ASSLGPGREGGYT

j_gene: TRBJ2-3
abundance: once
v_gene: TRBV5-4
CDR3aa: ASSPGGAGTPRTDTQY

j_gene: TRBJ2-7
abundance: .
v_gene: TRBV11-2
CDR3aa: ASSLGTSGGEQY

j_gene: TRBJ1-1
abundance: .
v_gene: TRBV14
CDR3aa: ASSQVRDTFGDTEAF

j_gene: TRBJ1-6
abundance: .
v_gene: TRBV6-5
CDR3aa: ASSSGQGIGSPLH

j_gene: TRBJ1-2
abundance: few
v_gene: TRBV7-9
CDR3aa: ASSRQGIGYT

j_gene: TRBJ2-1
abundance: .
v_gene: TRBV5-1
CDR3aa: ASSPQRATYNEQF

j_gene: TRBJ2-7
abundance: .
v_gene: TRBV5-6
CDR3aa: ASSKGLISGQY

j_gene: TRBJ2-5
abundance: .
v_gene: TRBV4-1
CDR3aa: ASSLRGEAETQY

j_gene: TRBJ2-2
abundance: .
v_gene: TRBV5-1
CDR3aa: ASSLDGVAGELF